Included here is one T cell receptor (beta chain) sequence, with context. Its antigen is currently unknown. Assay: immunoSEQ multiplex PCR; the TCRdb copy retains only in-frame clones and omits some. The sample consists of more than 85,000 clones, about 94% of them appearing once. The data originate from a study of T cell responses to AZD1222 COVID-19 vaccine. Study outcomes and limitations: It was only after the peak T cell response that any repertoires were sampled. CD4 TCRs linked to vaccination spanned spike, dominating at 160-218 and 743-854.

The germline gives CDR1 SGHTA, CDR2 FQGNSA. The CDR3 is 17 amino acids. Trimming took 5 bases from V and 2 from J; bases not matched to a gene: 11. This receptor was identified in an adult who received the AZD1222 COVID-19 vaccine. Sequenced here: peripheral blood, sampled 28 days after the second AZD1222 dose. V and J are TRBV7-2 and TRBJ2-3, with TRBD2 matching over 9 bases. CDR3 DNA sequence: TGTGCCAGCAGCCCCTATGCGGGGGGGCTTGACACAGATACGCAGTATTTT. Translated: CASSPYAGGLDTDTQYF.